Following are 19 T cell receptor beta chains from one sample sequenced in a study of blood T cell repertoires in COVID-19. The protocol was immunoSEQ multiplex PCR, while the TCRdb copy is restricted to in-frame clones and leaves out a portion. The table includes 430,000 or so clones, around nine tenths detected once. Input material: PBMCs or T cells enriched from blood (not recorded which). The source of these receptors is a woman between 18 and 30 years old who had been exposed to COVID-19.

V is TRBV27 and J is TRBJ1-3; TRBD1 might be the D (5 bases). Trimming left V 3 bases short and J 0 bases short, with 12 bases between. Per the germline V gene, CDR1 is MNHEY and CDR2 is SMNVEV (reference sequence). The CDR3 totals 16 residues. The CDR3 region is CASSFQGPLSGNTIYF. CDR3 coding DNA: TGTGCCAGCAGTTTTCAGGGCCCGCTCTCTGGAAACACCATATATTTT.

The chain uses TRBV6-6 and TRBJ2-2; perhaps TRBD2 as D (5 bases). Per the germline V gene, CDR1 is MNHNY and CDR2 is SVGAGI (reference sequence). The CDR3 has 15 amino acids. Deletions cut 8 bases from V and 2 bases from J, with 15 bases between. The CDR3: CASGRDYTNTGELFF. The CDR3 DNA reads TGTGCCAGCGGGCGAGACTACACTAACACCGGGGAGCTGTTTTTT.

The chain carries TRBV6-5 and TRBJ1-5; 7 nucleotides match TRBD1. The CDR3 extends over 15 amino acids. Germline assignment: CDR1 MNHEY and CDR2 SVGAGI. The V segment lost 6 bases and the J segment 3 bases; nucleotides outside the gene matches: 8. As DNA, the CDR3 is TGTGCCAGCAGAAAATTGGACAGGAACAATCAGCCCCAGCATTTT. It encodes CASRKLDRNNQPQHF.

The rearrangement joins TRBV24-1 to TRBJ2-7; D is possibly TRBD1 (6 bases). This CDR3 spans 13 amino acids. The germline CDR1 and CDR2 sequences are KGHDR and SFDVKD. Deletions cut 4 bases from V and 3 bases from J, with 9 bases between. The CDR3 nucleotides read TGTGCCACCAGTGACCAGGGGAGCTACGAGCAGTACTTC. It codes for CATSDQGSYEQYF.

The chain links TRBV28 to TRBJ1-1; TRBD1 matches 8 bases. Germline lookup yields CDR1 MDHEN and CDR2 SYDVKM. The V and J ends lost 6 bases and 5 bases, in that order; junction bases with no gene match: 11. The CDR3 runs to 15 residues. CDR3 loop: CASSPGQGGGTEAFF. The CDR3 coding sequence is TGTGCCAGCAGCCCCGGACAGGGAGGGGGAACTGAAGCTTTCTTT.

This clone was picked up one time. The rearrangement uses TRBV4-1 and TRBJ2-7; 8 positions agree with TRBD1. CDR1 and CDR2 (germline): MGHRA, YSYEKL. The CDR3 length is 16 residues. The V gene end was trimmed by 4 bases and the J gene end by 5 bases; junction bases not matched to a gene: 13. CDR3 in DNA: TGCGCCAGCAGCCCTCTCATTGGGACAGGTAACCACGAGCAGTACTTC. This codes for CASSPLIGTGNHEQYF.

The CDR3 nucleotides read TGTGCCAGCAGCTTGACTAGCGGGGGAGCCTACGAGCAGTACTTC. It is translated as CASSLTSGGAYEQYF. The chain carries TRBV7-8 and TRBJ2-7; 12 nucleotides line up with TRBD2. Germline CDR1 SGHVS, CDR2 FQNEAQ. The CDR3 consists of 15 residues. V lost 3 bases, J lost 2 bases, and 2 bases stayed unmatched. Full variable domain (outside the CDR3, taken from reference TRBV7-8 and TRBJ2-7): GAGVSQSPRYKVAKRGQDVALRCDPISGHVSLFWYQQALGQGPEFLTYFQNEAQLDKSGLPSDRFFAERPEGSVSTLKIQRTQQEDSAVYLCASSLTSGGAYEQYFGPGTRLTVT.

The V and J genes are TRBV5-6 and TRBJ2-1, with 9 bases matching TRBD2. CDR1 and CDR2 (germline): SGHDT, YYEEEE. V shed 7 bases and J 2 bases; nucleotides not matched to a gene: 7. The CDR3 loop spans 15 amino acids. Here the CDR3 DNA reads TGTGCCAGCCTGCCAGCGGGAGGAGCCTACAATGAGCAGTTCTTC. Protein: CASLPAGGAYNEQFF.

The chain is built from TRBV28 and TRBJ1-1; D unclear. Germline V gives CDR1 MDHEN, CDR2 SYDVKM. V dropped 3 bases and J dropped 4 bases, with 15 bases sitting between them. The CDR3 runs to 15 residues. This CDR3 reads CASSFLSGQVTEAFF. CDR3 nucleotides: TGTGCCAGCAGTTTTTTATCTGGGCAGGTCACTGAAGCTTTCTTT.

This chain joins TRBV7-9 and TRBJ2-7, with D possibly TRBD2 on 5 matching bases. Germline V gene lookup returns CDR1 SEHNR and CDR2 FQNEAQ (reference sequence). V shed 1 base and J shed 5 bases, with 15 bases lying between them. CDR3 length equals 15 residues. The CDR3 region is CASSLGPSTENEQYF. DNA for the CDR3: TGTGCCAGCAGCTTAGGTCCTAGCACTGAAAACGAGCAGTACTTC.

V usage is TRBV6-5 and J usage is TRBJ2-1; a weak D match, TRBD2 (5 bases). Germline V gives CDR1 MNHEY, CDR2 SVGAGI. V was pared by 4 bases and J by 9 bases, with 10 bases between. The CDR3 is 12 residues long. The CDR3 nucleotides read TGTGCCAGCAGTTCGAGGGTCGGTGAGCAGTTCTTC. Its protein is CASSSRVGEQFF.

This clone was seen more than once but under ten times. The chain has TRBV28 and TRBJ1-5, with 7 bases matching TRBD1. With 6 bases clipped from V and 2 bases from J, the junction kept 7 bases outside the gene matches. The germline CDR1 and CDR2 sequences are MDHEN and SYDVKM. The CDR3 extends over 15 amino acids. The CDR3 sequence is CASSETGMRNQPQHF. The CDR3 DNA is TGTGCCAGCAGCGAGACAGGGATGCGCAATCAGCCCCAGCATTTT.

The count of this clone is one. The chain couples TRBV20-1 to TRBJ2-7; maybe TRBD1 (5 bases). The CDR3 totals 14 residues. V lost 3 bases, J lost 5 bases, and 17 bases lay in between. Germline V gene data show CDR1 as DFQATT and CDR2 as SNEGSKA (reference sequence). The CDR3 reads CSASSAGQAHEQYF. The CDR3, as DNA: TGCAGTGCTAGTTCGGCAGGGCAGGCCCACGAGCAGTACTTC.

This clone occurred once. The V and J genes are TRBV6-6 and TRBJ1-1, with 7 bases fitting TRBD1. Unmatched junction bases numbered 5, after V lost 5 bases and J lost 2 bases. Germline V gene data show CDR1 as MNHNY and CDR2 as SVGAGI (reference sequence). The CDR3 runs 14 residues. For the CDR3, the DNA is TGTGCCAGCAGTGCCGGGACAGCTAACACTGAAGCTTTCTTT. It encodes CASSAGTANTEAFF.

The V gene is TRBV7-9, the J gene TRBJ2-3; 7 nucleotides match TRBD1. Per the germline V gene, CDR1 is SEHNR and CDR2 is FQNEAQ (reference sequence). CDR3 length: 12 residues. V lost 5 bases, J lost 7 bases, and 3 bases stayed unmatched. DNA for the CDR3: TGTGCCAGCAGCGGACAGGATTATACGCAGTATTTT. It is translated as CASSGQDYTQYF.

This clone was detected ten times or more. The chain links TRBV4-2 to TRBJ2-2; 10 bases fit TRBD2. The V gene end was trimmed by 2 bases and the J gene end by 0 bases; junction bases not matched to a gene: 9. The CDR3 has 19 residues. CDR1 and CDR2 from the germline V gene are LGHNA and YNFKEQ. The CDR3 region is CASSQIPSGGPSNTGELFF. The CDR3 DNA is TGTGCCAGCAGCCAAATCCCTAGCGGGGGCCCTTCGAACACCGGGGAGCTGTTTTTT.

The chain couples TRBV15 to TRBJ2-1; D might be TRBD1 (5 bases). V gave up 8 bases and J gave up 2 bases, with 16 bases separating them. Germline V gene data show CDR1 as LNHNV and CDR2 as YYDKDF (reference sequence). The CDR3 loop spans 15 amino acids. This CDR3 is CATASKAGTYNEQFF. DNA for the CDR3: TGTGCCACCGCATCCAAGGCAGGGACCTACAATGAGCAGTTCTTC.

The chain combines TRBV2 with TRBJ2-2; 9 nucleotides agree with TRBD2. V trimming: 5 bases; J trimming: 8 bases; junction bases outside the gene matches: 12. Germline CDR1 SNHLY, CDR2 FYNNEI. CDR3 length: 16 residues. CDR3 in DNA: TGTGCCAGCAGTCCCCCAGGGCGGGGGGGCTTAGGGGAGCTGTTTTTT. Amino acid sequence: CASSPPGRGGLGELFF. Variable domain in full (rest from reference TRBV2 and TRBJ2-2): EPEVTQTPSHQVTQMGQEVILRCVPISNHLYFYWYRQILGQKVEFLVSFYNNEISEKSEIFDDQFSVERPDGSNFTLKIRSTKLEDSAMYFCASSPPGRGGLGELFFGEGSRLTVL.

The chain uses TRBV5-5 and TRBJ2-7, with a weak D call TRBD1 (5 bases). V was trimmed by 0 bases and J by 0 bases, leaving 10 bases between them. From germline, CDR1 is SGHKS and CDR2 YYEKEE (reference sequence). The CDR3 contains 15 residues. CDR3 sequence (DNA): TGTGCCAGCAGCTTGGCAGGGCCCCCCTCCTACGAGCAGTACTTC. Amino acids: CASSLAGPPSYEQYF.